The following is a T cell receptor beta chain sequence with its context. Its cognate antigen has yet to be identified. Per-base quality was not reported, and no clone a single base away is much larger than it. The treatment or condition label on this specimen signifies: around 19 received Ad26.COV2.S at low or high dose, single or two shots; about 5 received placebo; per-sample allocation not given. For vaccine and placebo recipients, the sequenced repertoires came from samples collected on day 63 after the first injection. Cohort 1b enrolled about 25 adults aged 18-55 years at a single site in Boston, USA, between 29 July and 7 August 2020. Ad26.COV2.S consisted of a replication-incompetent adenovirus type 26 vector by which a prefusion-stabilized SARS-CoV-2 spike protein from the original Wuhan strain was expressed. The immunoSEQ Assay was the method used to sequence TCRbeta CDR3 regions. After extraction, genomic DNA underwent amplification by bias-controlled multiplex PCR, followed by high-throughput sequencing. On the authors' methods: To quantify the absolute abundance of each unique TCRbeta CDR3 region, sequences were collapsed and filtered. T cell fraction was estimated by normalizing TCRbeta template counts to usable DNA, which was measured by amplifying reference genes present in all nucleated cells. Repertoire TCRs were annotated as SARS-CoV-2-specific by exact matching of V gene, CDR3 amino acid sequence and J gene to a known reactive TCR set. The reference SARS-CoV-2 TCR set was obtained from MIRA and was filtered for enrichment in COVID-19-positive ImmuneCODE repertoires, whereby public or cross-reactive TCRs were removed. Based on the MIRA antigens, annotated TCRs were further analysed at the level of specific ORF or position within ORF. Depth was the summed frequency of annotated unique rearrangements, while breadth was defined as annotated unique rearrangements over total unique productive rearrangements. Two-sided Wilcoxon rank-sum tests were used to compare TCR breadth between groups. This is the immuneACCESS table as TCRdb keeps it, with only in-frame sequences that have V and J called. A part of the clones is gone; compared with another copy, unresolved V genes explain less than half, and the rest is unexplained. Clone size and V and J calls were adopted from that table, with D and trimming inferred from the DNA. This sample is represented by roughly 250,000 clones; 70% to 90% of them were singletons. Less than 3.5% of the sample belongs to the ten largest clones.

The sample belongs to a study of Ad26.COV2.S vaccination and SARS-CoV-2 variants (TCRdb year 2021). For the wider study: Donors in the vaccine arm were drawn from COV1001, a multicentre, randomized, double-blind, placebo-controlled phase I-IIa trial testing Ad26.COV2.S in healthy adults. Participants in the trial were split at random into five groups of five each, receiving low-dose or high-dose Ad26.COV2.S once or twice, or else placebo on both occasions. Ad26.COV2.S was administered intramuscularly at a dose of 5x10^10 or 1x10^11 viral particles, either as one shot or as two shots given 56 days apart. Investigators did not know the trial group allocation while performing experiments and assessing outcomes. TCRbeta repertoire sequencing served as the tool for gauging how specific and how broad the SARS-CoV-2-reactive T cell receptors were following Ad26.COV2.S vaccination. A total of 32 samples were included in the TCR-sequenced set, comprising some 20 Ad26.COV2.S vaccine recipients, 5 placebo recipients and 8 SARS-CoV-2 convalescent individuals. The investigation overall reported the following: Higher spike-specific TCR breadth was observed in Ad26.COV2.S recipients than in placebo recipients (P = 0.0014). The authors noted that total T cell responses may have been underestimated by the TCR breadth and depth analyses. Substantial breadth of spike-specific CD8+ and CD4+ T cell responses was reported after vaccination. Non-spike TCR breadth was comparable between vaccine and placebo recipients, consistent with the vaccine containing only spike. The study was not powered for comparison of responses between vaccine doses or regimens.

The CDR3 contains 15 residues, cysteine and phenylalanine counted. Of the read, only the CDR3 DNA is kept; its 45 bases are in frame from base 1. CDR1 SGHTA and CDR2 FQGNSA are derived from the germline V gene. Between the V and J ends, shortened by 5 bases and 6 bases respectively, the junction contains 17 bases. The chain links TRBV7-2 with TRBJ2-4; the D gene is possibly TRBD2, with 7 bases matching. This TCR was sampled from a person between 18 and 59 years old who received the Ad26.COV2.S COVID-19 vaccine or a placebo. The sample here was peripheral blood, taken in a trial of Ad26.COV2.S vaccine versus placebo. Here is the DNA: TGTGCCAGCAGCCCCCGATGGGGAGGGGGAAACATTCAGTACTTC. It specifies CASSPRWGGGNIQYF.